This T cell receptor (beta chain) came from a study of blood T cell repertoires in COVID-19. Study-wide background: Samples of COVID-19 (acute and convalescent) were obtained from the United States, Italy and Spain. PBMCs, B-cell-depleted T cells, or T cells provided the cDNA or gDNA that made up the material.

Under the authors' procedure: Amplification with reference gene primers provided the estimates of nucleated cell counts. TCRdb's table, derived via immunoSEQ multiplex PCR, lists solely in-frame clones and lacks some. That table furnishes V, J and clone size, whereas the DNA furnished D and trimming. The repertoire includes around 50,000 clones, about 84% of them detected once, and approximately 15% sits in the top ten. CDR1 and CDR2 (germline): SNHLY, FYNNEI. Trimming took 4 bases from V and 13 from J; bases not matched to a gene: 13. CDR3 size: 14 residues. The rearrangement uses TRBV2 and TRBJ1-1; 9 bases agree with TRBD1. This TCR came from a human donor in a cohort sampled during active COVID-19. Sequences were obtained from peripheral blood. The CDR3 DNA sequence: TGTGCCAGCAGTGGAGAAGCAAAAGACAGGGGGGGTTTCTTT. This sequence encodes CASSGEAKDRGGFF.